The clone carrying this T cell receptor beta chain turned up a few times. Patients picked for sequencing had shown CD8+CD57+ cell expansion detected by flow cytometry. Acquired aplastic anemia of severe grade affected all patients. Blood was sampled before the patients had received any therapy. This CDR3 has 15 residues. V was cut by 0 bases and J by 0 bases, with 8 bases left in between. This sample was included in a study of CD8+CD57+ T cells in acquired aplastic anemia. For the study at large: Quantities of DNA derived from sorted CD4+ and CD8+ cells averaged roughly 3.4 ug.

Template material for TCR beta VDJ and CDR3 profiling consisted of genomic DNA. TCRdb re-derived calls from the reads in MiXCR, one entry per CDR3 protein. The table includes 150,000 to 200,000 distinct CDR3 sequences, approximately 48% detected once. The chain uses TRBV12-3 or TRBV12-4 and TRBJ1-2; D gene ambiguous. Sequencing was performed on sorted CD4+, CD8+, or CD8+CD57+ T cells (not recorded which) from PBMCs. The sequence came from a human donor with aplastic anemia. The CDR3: CASSLASPANYGYTF. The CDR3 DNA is TGTGCCAGCAGTTTAGCAAGCCCAGCTAACTATGGCTACACCTTC.